The sequence of this T cell receptor (beta chain) was determined in a study of blood T cell repertoires in COVID-19 (dated by TCRdb to the early 2020s). About the study as a whole: Recovered participants in ImmuneRACE Cohort 3 were defined by two consecutive negative NP/OP PCR tests, clearance by a healthcare professional, or resolution of symptoms. Where HLA class I and class II types were available, the types were taken from metadata supplied by the sample provider, not from assay-based typing. Samples were obtained from the ongoing ImmuneRACE study (first 160 participants) and from about 1,300 subjects provided by 6 global collaborators. The prospective study material was composed of cDNA or gDNA derived from T cells, B-cell-depleted T cells, or PBMCs. Subjects who had been exposed to COVID-19, were actively infected with it, or had recovered from it provided the deeply sampled blood TCRbeta repertoires that made up the dataset. Samples covering the acute and convalescent phases of COVID-19 were provided by collaborators in the United States, Italy and Spain. The repertoires were made available in a free public database intended to serve as a resource for research on the immune response to SARS-CoV-2. Sample metadata almost always included a de-identified subject ID, COVID-19 status, age in years and sex. Study-wide conclusions, independent of this receptor: Clinical and demographic metadata were provided uncurated, with the amount varying by source and participant.

Participants in the prospective study were enrolled through a virtual design, were aged roughly 18 to 100 years, and lived in 24 United States geographic areas. Cohort assignment in the prospective study relied on participant-reported clinical history from a screening survey and a study questionnaire. In the prospective study, mobile phlebotomists collected whole blood, serum and a nasopharyngeal or oropharyngeal swab from each participant. Participants in the prospective study had the option to provide additional blood draws and questionnaires over an approximately 2-month period. Before DNA extraction, prospective study blood samples were shipped either frozen or at room temperature. Notes on this clone: The target of this receptor is not known. No base quality values were provided; no much bigger clone lies one nucleotide off.

V loses 1 base at its end and J loses 2 bases; junction bases beyond the gene matches: 3. Inclusive of the bounding cysteine and phenylalanine, the CDR3 is 17 residues long. Just the 51-base CDR3 DNA is kept, in frame starting at base 1. According to the germline V gene, CDR1 reads SGHTA and CDR2 reads FQGNSA. TCRbeta CDR3 regions were amplified from genomic DNA using the immunoSEQ Assay, a bias-controlled multiplex PCR. Turning to the authors' computational methods: The number of nucleated cells in each sample was estimated from the amplification of reference gene primers within the assay. To quantify the absolute abundance of each unique TCRbeta CDR3 rearrangement, sequence reads were collapsed and filtered. For each sample, productive Simpson clonality was calculated by taking the square root of Simpson's diversity index across productive rearrangements. TCRdb limited this immuneACCESS table to in-frame rearrangements with V and J called. A share of clones is missing; checked studies link under half to unresolved V genes, and the rest is unexplained. The DNA was the basis for D and trimming; V, J and clone size are from that table. For this sample the table gives more than 200,000 clones, of which about nine tenths were detected only once. Around 7% of the sample goes to the ten largest clones.

Recombination linked TRBV7-2 to TRBJ2-3; a stretch of 13 junction bases matches TRBD2. The TCR comes from a man aged 25 to 40 in a cohort exposed to, infected with or recovered from COVID-19 (not recorded which). What was sequenced was PBMCs or T cells enriched from blood (not recorded which). The CDR3 protein sequence reads: CASSLELAGGYTDTQYF. The DNA is as follows: TGTGCCAGCAGCTTAGAACTAGCGGGAGGGTACACAGATACGCAGTATTTT.